Listed below are T cell receptor beta chains from one sample, sequenced in a study of blood T cell repertoires in COVID-19. TCRdb's table, derived via immunoSEQ multiplex PCR, lists solely in-frame clones and lacks some. The sample lists roughly 130,000 clones; about four fifths were seen once. The sample taken for sequencing was PBMCs or T cells enriched from blood (not recorded which). The receptors derive from a man aged 50-60 years who had recovered from COVID-19. Both conserved end residues are part of each CDR3. The D gene is left open where the match is weak. Only part of the rows carry a size: once, few, many, or a class if the clone is expanded.

clone size | J gene | D gene | V gene | CDR3 DNA | CDR3 protein
. | TRBJ2-7 | . | TRBV7-2 | TGTGCCAGCAGCCCGCAGGGGGGAGGATACGAGCAGTACTTC | CASSPQGGGYEQYF
. | TRBJ2-1 | . | TRBV4-3 | TGCGCCAGCAGCCAAGATCGTAACATTGAGCAGTTCTTC | CASSQDRNIEQFF
. | TRBJ1-1 | TRBD1 | TRBV6-2/TRBV6-3 | TGTGCCAGCAGTTACGCTGGACAGGCTGAAGCTTTCTTT | CASSYAGQAEAFF
. | TRBJ1-1 | . | TRBV27 | TGTGCCAGCAGTTTTTCCTCCGGGGACACTGAAGCTTTCTTT | CASSFSSGDTEAFF
. | TRBJ1-6 | . | TRBV18 | TGTGCCAGCTCACCGGCAGTGACAGGAGATTCACCCCTCCACTTT | CASSPAVTGDSPLHF
. | TRBJ1-1 | TRBD1 | TRBV7-6 | TGTGCCAGCAGCTTAGCGGCAGGGGGGAACACTGAAGCTTTCTTT | CASSLAAGGNTEAFF
. | TRBJ2-7 | TRBD1 | TRBV5-4 | TGTGCCAGCAGCTTGGCAGGGACAGGAACCTACGAGCAGTACTTC | CASSLAGTGTYEQYF
. | TRBJ2-1 | TRBD1 | TRBV15 | TGTGCCACCAGCAGGACAGGGGGCCCCAACAATGAGCAGTTCTTC | CATSRTGGPNNEQFF
. | TRBJ2-1 | . | TRBV5-1 | TGCGCCAGCAGCCTAGAAATGACCGTGAGCTCCTACAATGAGCAGTTCTTC | CASSLEMTVSSYNEQFF
. | TRBJ2-7 | . | TRBV7-2 | TGTGCCAGCAGCTTAGGCGGATCCACCTACGAGCAGTACTTC | CASSLGGSTYEQYF
. | TRBJ2-7 | . | TRBV27 | TGTGCCAGCAGTCCCGCGGTTCGGGGGGAGCAGTACTTC | CASSPAVRGEQYF
. | TRBJ1-3 | . | TRBV7-2 | TGTGCCAGCAGCTTAGTAGGGGGAAACTCTGGAAACACCATATATTTT | CASSLVGGNSGNTIYF
. | TRBJ1-1 | TRBD1 | TRBV7-2 | TGTGCCAGCAGCTTATTAATGGGTCAGGGGGAACTCTTGTTT | CASSLLMGQGELLF
. | TRBJ1-5 | TRBD1 | TRBV27 | TGTGCCAGCCGGGACAGGTCGAATCAGCCCCAGCATTTT | CASRDRSNQPQHF
. | TRBJ2-7 | TRBD1 | TRBV2 | TGTGCCAGCAAATGGGACAGGGAACCCCATTACGAGCAGTACTTC | CASKWDREPHYEQYF
. | TRBJ2-2 | TRBD2 | TRBV6-2/TRBV6-3 | TGTGCCAGCAGTTACTCGACAGTAGCGGGGGGTCTGAACACCGGGGAGCTGTTTTTT | CASSYSTVAGGLNTGELFF
. | TRBJ1-5 | TRBD1 | TRBV14 | TGTGCCAGCAGCGAAGGACAGGGGAGCAATCAGCCCCAGCATTTT | CASSEGQGSNQPQHF
. | TRBJ2-5 | TRBD2 | TRBV28 | TGTGCCAGCCGGGGGGTCTGGGAGGGGACCCAGTACTTC | CASRGVWEGTQYF
. | TRBJ1-4 | . | TRBV19 | TGTGCCAGTAAGAAGCAGGTGCCTAATGAAAAACTGTTTTTT | CASKKQVPNEKLFF
. | TRBJ2-7 | . | TRBV11-2 | TGTGCCAGCAGCTTTACGGGCTACGAGCAGTACTTC | CASSFTGYEQYF
once | TRBJ2-3 | TRBD2 | TRBV10-3 | TGTGCCATCTCGGGGGGGGCGGGAGATACGCAGTATTTT | CAISGGAGDTQYF
. | TRBJ2-2 | . | TRBV19 | TGTGCCAGTAGTATGGGGGGTAACACCGGGGAGCTGTTTTTT | CASSMGGNTGELFF
. | TRBJ1-1 | TRBD1 | TRBV5-4 | TGTGCCAGCAGGTCAACAGGGGTGAACACTGAAGCTTTCTTT | CASRSTGVNTEAFF
. | TRBJ2-3 | TRBD2 | TRBV7-2 | TGTGCCAGCAGCTTCCAGCGGGGGGCAGGGGATACGCAGTATTTT | CASSFQRGAGDTQYF
. | TRBJ2-7 | TRBD1 | TRBV4-3 | TGCGCCAGCAGCCAAGTGGGGACAGTTCTCTCCTACGAGCAGTACTTC | CASSQVGTVLSYEQYF
. | TRBJ2-2 | . | TRBV6-7 | TGTGCCAGCAGGCAGACAGGCCCCACCGGGGAGCTGTTTTTT | CASRQTGPTGELFF
. | TRBJ2-2 | TRBD2 | TRBV7-2 | TGTGCCAGCAGCTTTCGGCGGGGGGGCCTCACCGGGGAGCTGTTTTTT | CASSFRRGGLTGELFF
. | TRBJ1-1 | . | TRBV6-5 | TGTGCCAGCAGTTACACTGGGGGGACTGAAGCTTTCTTT | CASSYTGGTEAFF
. | TRBJ2-6 | TRBD1 | TRBV24-1 | TGTGCCACCGAGACAGGGGGGAGCTCTGGGGCCAACGTCCTGACTTTC | CATETGGSSGANVLTF
. | TRBJ1-2 | TRBD1 | TRBV7-2 | TGTGCCAGCAGCTTAGAATGGGCAGGGGGAAATGGCTACACCTTC | CASSLEWAGGNGYTF
. | TRBJ2-1 | . | TRBV2 | TGTGCCAGCAACGGGCCGGGAAACAATGAGCAGTTCTTC | CASNGPGNNEQFF
. | TRBJ2-3 | TRBD1 | TRBV7-2 | TGTGCCAGCACCCAATCAGGGGGTTGGGCAGATACGCAGTATTTT | CASTQSGGWADTQYF
. | TRBJ1-2 | . | TRBV25-1 | TGTGCCAGCAGTTCCACTGGGACAAACTATGGCTACACCTTC | CASSSTGTNYGYTF
. | TRBJ1-1 | TRBD1 | TRBV4-3 | TGCGCCAGCAGCCTACGGGACAGGGAGATTGGAGCTTTCTTT | CASSLRDREIGAFF
. | TRBJ2-2 | . | TRBV30 | TGTGCCTGGAGTGGGCCCGGGGAGCTGTTTTTT | CAWSGPGELFF
once | TRBJ2-2 | TRBD1 | TRBV3-1/TRBV3-2 | TGTGCCAGCACAGGGGGCTGGGGCACCGGGGAGCTGTTTTTT | CASTGGWGTGELFF
. | TRBJ2-1 | TRBD2 | TRBV3-1/TRBV3-2 | TGTGCCAGCAGCTTAGGGACTAGCGGGGGGTTCAATGAGCAGTTCTTC | CASSLGTSGGFNEQFF
. | TRBJ2-1 | . | TRBV19 | TGTGCCAGTAGAAGGGGTTCCTACAATGAGCAGTTCTTC | CASRRGSYNEQFF
. | TRBJ1-5 | . | TRBV2 | TGTGCCAGCAGTGAACGGGTTAGCAATCAGCCCCAGCATTTT | CASSERVSNQPQHF
. | TRBJ2-1 | TRBD1 | TRBV7-2 | TGTGCCAGCAGCCCTTTTGGACAGGAGAGCTCCTACAATGAGCAGTTCTTC | CASSPFGQESSYNEQFF
. | TRBJ1-3 | . | TRBV7-2 | TGTGCCAGCAGCTCCCCCCCAGTCCCTGGAAACACCATATATTTT | CASSSPPVPGNTIYF
. | TRBJ2-2 | . | TRBV27 | TGTGCCAGCAGTCCCTTTAGCAGACGCACCGGGGAGCTGTTTTTT | CASSPFSRRTGELFF
. | TRBJ1-1 | . | TRBV7-9 | TGTGCCAGCAGCCCCCCTTCCGCGGGTAACACTGAAGCTTTCTTT | CASSPPSAGNTEAFF
. | TRBJ2-7 | TRBD2 | TRBV6-2/TRBV6-3 | TGTGCCAGCAGTTATATGGAACTAGCGGGGGAAGACGAGCAGTACTTC | CASSYMELAGEDEQYF
once | TRBJ2-3 | . | TRBV3-1/TRBV3-2 | TGTGCCAGCAGCCAAGATGGCGGGGACGGGGATACGCAGTATTTT | CASSQDGGDGDTQYF
once | TRBJ2-7 | TRBD1 | TRBV4-3 | TGCGCCAGCAGCCAAGACGTCGGGACAGGGATATACGAGCAGTACTTC | CASSQDVGTGIYEQYF
few | TRBJ1-6 | TRBD1 | TRBV11-2 | TGTGCCAGCAGCGGCCCGGACAGGGTCTATAATTCACCCCTCCACTTT | CASSGPDRVYNSPLHF
. | TRBJ1-1 | . | TRBV11-3 | TGTGCCAGCAGCTTAGATCGGGAGGGCCTCGCTGAAGCTTTCTTT | CASSLDREGLAEAFF
. | TRBJ1-1 | . | TRBV4-1 | TGCGCCAGCAGCCAAGATTTGAGGGGGATCACTGAAGCTTTCTTT | CASSQDLRGITEAFF
. | TRBJ1-2 | TRBD1 | TRBV15 | TGTGCCACCAGCAAACCGGGACAGGCTTATGGCTACACCTTC | CATSKPGQAYGYTF
. | TRBJ2-4 | . | TRBV6-1 | TGTGCCAGCAACCGACAGGAAAACATTCAGTACTTC | CASNRQENIQYF
. | TRBJ1-2 | TRBD1 | TRBV5-4 | TGTGCCAGCAGCGTTACAGGGGGCAATGGCTACACCTTC | CASSVTGGNGYTF